The clone carrying this TCR beta chain was detected only once. From RNA, the CDR3 regions of TCR beta chains were amplified and sequenced. First-round RT-PCR with HTBI primers preceded a second-round multiplex PCR. MiXCR, run by TCRdb on the multiplex PCR reads, gives a single entry per CDR3 protein. The data hold a few hundred thousand distinct CDR3 sequences, with about 35% observed a single time. The source of the sample is a study of Graves' ophthalmopathy and Graves' hyperthyroidism. The CDR3 covers 11 residues. V lost 3 bases and J 2 bases, leaving 2 bases between the germline ends. Germline V gives CDR1 ENHRY, CDR2 SYGVKD.

This clonotype was obtained from an adult man with Graves' hyperthyroidism. V is TRBV10-3 and J is TRBJ2-7; D is unresolved. Sequencing used peripheral blood or thyroid tissue (not recorded which). The CDR3 loop reads CAISEAYEQYF. CDR3 nucleotides: TGTGCCATCAGTGAAGCCTACGAGCAGTACTTC.